These 25 T cell receptor beta chains share one sample of origin, sequenced in a study of CD8 T cells in Susac syndrome. Reverse transcription of roughly 0.45 to 1 ug RNA used random hexamers. TCRdb itself ran the immunoSEQ multiplex PCR reads through MiXCR, one entry per CDR3 protein. The table includes about 300,000 distinct CDR3 sequences, about 82% detected once. Sequenced material: CD8+ T cells from PBMCs. Source of these receptors: a human donor with multiple sclerosis.

The V gene is TRBV7-2, the J gene TRBJ2-7, with D possibly matching TRBD2 (5 bases). This CDR3 is built from 15 residues. Germline lookup yields CDR1 SGHTA and CDR2 FQGNSA. V shed 8 bases and J shed 2 bases, with 19 bases lying between them. The chain's CDR3 is CASSPVGGPAYEQYF. Here the CDR3 DNA reads TGTGCCAGCTCCCCCGTAGGAGGACCGGCCTACGAGCAGTACTTC.

The rearrangement uses TRBV7-9 and TRBJ1-4; no reliable D call. Deletions cut 5 bases from V and 7 bases from J, with 8 bases between. This CDR3 region has 12 residues. Germline V gives CDR1 SEHNR, CDR2 FQNEAQ (reference sequence). Written as DNA, the CDR3 is TGTGCCAGCAGCCGCTGGGTTGAAAAACTGTTTTTT. It is translated as CASSRWVEKLFF.

The chain employs TRBV6-5 and TRBJ2-7; D call uncertain. This CDR3 has 13 residues. The V end was cut by 3 bases, the J end by 4 bases, with 10 bases between. CDR1 MNHEY and CDR2 SVGAGI come from the germline V gene. This CDR3 reads CASSYFGLYEQYF. In DNA form, the CDR3 reads TGTGCCAGCAGTTATTTCGGGCTTTACGAGCAGTACTTC.

This clonotype was seen only once. J is TRBJ2-1 and V is TRBV7-2; D gene uncertain. The CDR3 has 15 amino acids. The V and J ends lost 8 bases and 0 bases respectively, with 14 bases between them. Germline loops: CDR1 SGHTA, CDR2 FQGNSA. CDR3 nucleotide sequence: TGTGCCAGCGGGGAACATACAAACTCCTACAATGAGCAGTTCTTC. As protein: CASGEHTNSYNEQFF. The whole variable domain, filled in from reference TRBV7-2 and TRBJ2-1, reads GAGVSQSPSNKVTEKGKDVELRCDPISGHTALYWYRQSLGQGLEFLIYFQGNSAPDKSGLPSDRFSAERTGGSVSTLTIQRTQQEDSAVYLCASGEHTNSYNEQFFGPGTRLTVL.

This clonotype was detected once. V gene TRBV6-5 combines with J gene TRBJ2-1; 14 nucleotides align to TRBD2. V trimming: 6 bases; J trimming: 10 bases; junction bases outside the gene matches: 5. CDR1 MNHEY and CDR2 SVGAGI come from the germline V gene. CDR3 size: 14 residues. The CDR3 region is CASSPRTSGREQFF. DNA for the CDR3: TGTGCCAGCAGCCCCCGGACTAGCGGGAGGGAGCAGTTCTTC.

This clonotype has just one count. The chain uses TRBV19 and TRBJ2-3; 9 bases map to TRBD1. Trimming cost V 5 bases and J 4 bases; bases outside gene matches: 4. CDR1 and CDR2 (germline): LNHDA, SQIVND (reference sequence). The CDR3 loop spans 14 amino acids. The CDR3 nucleotides read TGTGCCAGTAGTCCCGGGACAGGGTCAGATACGCAGTATTTT. Protein sequence: CASSPGTGSDTQYF.

V gene TRBV19 combines with J gene TRBJ2-1; tentatively, D is TRBD2 (5 bases). From germline, CDR1 is LNHDA and CDR2 SQIVND (reference sequence). Trimming stripped 6 bases from V and 4 bases from J, with 7 bases between. The CDR3 runs to 12 residues. The chain's CDR3 is CASRTGYNEQFF. The CDR3 DNA sequence: TGTGCCAGTAGAACGGGGTACAATGAGCAGTTCTTC.

This clonotype came up once. V gene TRBV7-9 combines with J gene TRBJ2-7, with 9 positions matching TRBD1. This CDR3 is built from 16 residues. V shed 3 bases, J shed 3 bases, and the junction held 9 bases outside the gene matches. CDR1 is SEHNR and CDR2 is FQNEAQ in the germline V gene (reference sequence). In DNA, the CDR3 is TGTGCCAGCAGCTTTGCCCGGACAGGGGTTTACTACGAGCAGTACTTC. Its protein product is CASSFARTGVYYEQYF.

This clonotype came up a few times. The V gene is TRBV12-3 or TRBV12-4, the J gene TRBJ1-1; the D is unclear. V dropped 3 bases and J dropped 1 base, with 6 bases sitting between them. This CDR3 comprises 13 residues. CDR3 in amino acids: CASSFSWNTEAFF. The CDR3 bases are TGTGCCAGCAGTTTCTCCTGGAACACTGAAGCTTTCTTT.

The chain couples TRBV28 to TRBJ2-7, with D unclear. Trimming took 6 bases from V and 3 from J, leaving 12 bases between them. The CDR3 length is 13 residues. Germline-derived CDR1 and CDR2 are MDHEN and SYDVKM. The CDR3 sequence is CASSLLWSYEQYF. CDR3 coding DNA: TGTGCCAGCAGCCTCCTGTGGAGCTACGAGCAGTACTTC.

The J gene is TRBJ2-5, the V gene TRBV6-1; possible D gene TRBD2, 6 bases. Germline loops: CDR1 MNHNS, CDR2 SASEGT. V was clipped by 6 bases and J by 2 bases, with 16 bases between them. This CDR3 has 15 amino acids. The CDR3 DNA reads TGTGCCAGCAGCCTCGGGACGGGAGTACAAGAGACCCAGTACTTC. It yields the protein CASSLGTGVQETQYF.

The V gene is TRBV5-4, the J gene TRBJ2-1, with a weak D call TRBD2 (5 bases). Looked up from germline, CDR1 is SGHNT and CDR2 is YYREEE (reference sequence). The V and J ends lost 1 base and 5 bases respectively, with 16 bases between them. CDR3 length equals 16 residues. CDR3 nucleotide sequence: TGTGCCAGCAGCTTGCTGGTTGGCGGGTCGGACAATGAGCAGTTCTTC. Translated, it gives CASSLLVGGSDNEQFF.

J is TRBJ1-3 and V is TRBV19; 9 bases agree with TRBD1. The germline gives CDR1 LNHDA, CDR2 SQIVND (reference sequence). The CDR3 has 15 amino acids. The trim removed 5 bases at V and 3 bases at J, leaving 5 bases unmatched. CDR3 loop: CASSFTGGDGNTIYF. The CDR3 region has the DNA TGTGCCAGTAGTTTTACAGGGGGCGATGGAAACACCATATATTTT. Full variable domain (remainder filled in from reference TRBV19 and TRBJ1-3): DGGITQSPKYLFRKEGQNVTLSCEQNLNHDAMYWYRQDPGQGLRLIYYSQIVNDFQKGDIAEGYSVSREKKESFPLTVTSAQKNPTAFYLCASSFTGGDGNTIYFGEGSWLTVV.

The CDR3 DNA is TGCAGTGCTATAGACAGGGAGTGGACTGAAGCTTTCTTT. Its protein product is CSAIDREWTEAFF. This chain uses TRBV20-1 with TRBJ1-1; 7 positions agree with TRBD1. Germline V gene sequence: CDR1 DFQATT, CDR2 SNEGSKA (reference sequence). The junction had 7 bases not matched to a gene; V was cut back by 4 bases and J by 5 bases. This CDR3 comprises 13 residues.

V gene TRBV13 combines with J gene TRBJ2-7, with 13 bases identical to TRBD2. Germline CDR1 reads PRHDT; CDR2 reads FYEKMQ (reference sequence). V dropped 4 bases and J dropped 9; count of bases not matched to a gene: 9. The CDR3 contains 15 residues. The CDR3 region has the DNA TGTGCCAGCAGCTCCAGGACTAGCGGGAGTTGGGTGCAGTACTTC. Protein product: CASSSRTSGSWVQYF.

The rearrangement joins TRBV29-1 to TRBJ1-2; 7 bases map to TRBD1. The CDR3 totals 15 residues. Germline CDR1 and CDR2: SQVTM and ANQGSEA. V was clipped by 3 bases and J by 4 bases; unmatched bases: 11. CDR3 DNA: TGCAGCGTTGATGGACGACAGGGAGTGGGCTATGGCTACACCTTC. Residues: CSVDGRQGVGYGYTF.

This clonotype was seen a few times. The chain is built from TRBV5-6 and TRBJ1-1; no definite D call. Germline loops: CDR1 SGHDT, CDR2 YYEEEE. V was pared by 4 bases and J by 3 bases, with 7 bases between. This CDR3 is 12 amino acids long. The CDR3 reads CASSEDYTEAFF. The CDR3 DNA follows: TGTGCCAGCAGCGAGGACTACACTGAAGCTTTCTTT.

This clonotype was seen once. The rearrangement uses TRBV20-1 and TRBJ2-6; tentative D call: TRBD1 (5 bases). Germline loops: CDR1 DFQATT, CDR2 SNEGSKA (reference sequence). The V end lost 3 bases, the J end lost 1 base, and 13 bases lay between the germline ends. CDR3 size: 16 residues. CDR3: CSASPRGFSGANVLTF. Here the CDR3 DNA reads TGCAGTGCTAGCCCTAGGGGTTTTTCTGGGGCCAACGTCCTGACTTTC.

The rearrangement uses TRBV2 and TRBJ1-1; no reliable D call. Between the trimmed V and J ends, which lost 2 bases and 7 bases, there was a span of 8 bases. This CDR3 spans 12 amino acids. The germline V gene has CDR1 SNHLY and CDR2 FYNNEI. Written as DNA, the CDR3 is TGTGCCAGCAGTGAACCCGGCCGTGAAGCTTTCTTT. Translated, it gives CASSEPGREAFF.

The V gene is TRBV24-1, the J gene TRBJ2-5; a weak D match, TRBD1 (5 bases). The V end was cut by 6 bases, the J end by 5 bases, with 6 bases between. The V gene's germline CDR1 is KGHDR and CDR2 SFDVKD. CDR3 size: 11 residues. The CDR3 here is CATSSGETQYF. CDR3 DNA: TGTGCCACCAGTTCAGGGGAGACCCAGTACTTC.

The chain employs TRBV9 and TRBJ2-1, with 7 positions matching TRBD2. The V gene end was trimmed by 0 bases and the J gene end by 1 base; junction bases not matched to a gene: 10. This CDR3 comprises 18 residues. Germline V gives CDR1 SGDLS, CDR2 YYNGEE. As DNA, the CDR3 is TGTGCCAGCAGCGTAGCTGGGGCTAGCGGTTATTCCTACAATGAGCAGTTCTTC. It codes for CASSVAGASGYSYNEQFF.

This chain joins TRBV12-3 or TRBV12-4 and TRBJ1-1; D ambiguous. The CDR3 totals 16 residues. The V end lost 5 bases, the J end lost 4 bases, and 20 bases lay between the germline ends. The CDR3, as DNA: TGTGCCAGCAGTGCTATGGGCCTCCTTGGAGCCACTGAAGCTTTCTTT. It specifies CASSAMGLLGATEAFF.

This sequence joins TRBV10-3 and TRBJ1-4; D is uncertain. The CDR3 consists of 14 residues. CDR1 is ENHRY and CDR2 is SYGVKD in the germline V gene. V was trimmed by 7 bases and J by 0 bases, leaving 9 bases between them. CDR3 region: CAIMDPATNEKLFF. In nucleotides, the CDR3 is TGTGCCATCATGGACCCAGCAACTAATGAAAAACTGTTTTTT.

The chain uses TRBV19 and TRBJ2-3; 7 bases agree with TRBD2. The V segment lost 6 bases and the J segment 5 bases; nucleotides outside the gene matches: 8. Germline assignment: CDR1 LNHDA and CDR2 SQIVND (reference sequence). The CDR3 runs 14 residues. The CDR3 bases are TGTGCCAGTAGCAGCCGGGACTACGGAGATACGCAGTATTTT. Protein: CASSSRDYGDTQYF.

The V gene is TRBV6-5, the J gene TRBJ2-1; D might be TRBD1 or TRBD2, each matching 5 bases. From germline, CDR1 is MNHEY and CDR2 SVGAGI. Trimming cost V 2 bases and J 6 bases, with 8 bases left between them. CDR3 length equals 13 residues. This CDR3 reads CASSYGTLNEQFF. As DNA, the CDR3 is TGTGCCAGCAGTTACGGGACCCTCAATGAGCAGTTCTTC.